The next 12 T cell receptor beta chains were all read from a single sample in a study of beta chain features in type 1 diabetes. Every isolated RNA sample was fully reverse transcribed, so sequencing captured expressed TCRB transcripts. The repertoire was sequenced with immunoSEQ multiplex PCR; TCRdb's copy has only in-frame clones and lacks some. The table includes about 360,000 clones, 10% to 15% detected once. The sequencing input was naive CD4+ T cells from blood. The origin of the receptors is a man aged 18 to 35 in good health.

V and J are TRBV9 and TRBJ1-1; D gene unclear. Germline V gene data show CDR1 as SGDLS and CDR2 as YYNGEE. V lost 0 bases, J lost 2 bases, and 8 bases lay in between. The CDR3 runs to 14 residues. The CDR3 sequence is CASSVVQANTEAFF. The CDR3 DNA follows: TGTGCCAGCAGCGTAGTGCAGGCTAACACTGAAGCTTTCTTT.

In DNA form, the CDR3 reads TGTGCCAGCAGTGACAGGGGGCTGAGGGAGACCCAGTACTTC. Translating gives CASSDRGLRETQYF. The chain employs TRBV6-1 and TRBJ2-5; 8 nucleotides align to TRBD1. The germline gives CDR1 MNHNS, CDR2 SASEGT. Unmatched junction bases numbered 5, after V lost 3 bases and J lost 5 bases. This CDR3 comprises 14 residues.

This chain joins TRBV6-6 and TRBJ1-2; no clear D gene. This CDR3 has 13 residues. CDR1 and CDR2 (germline): MNHNY, SVGAGI (reference sequence). V gave up 2 bases and J gave up 2 bases, with 6 bases separating them. CDR3: CASSYDKNYGYTF. The CDR3 nucleotides read TGTGCCAGCAGTTACGACAAGAACTATGGCTACACCTTC.

The chain uses TRBV7-2 and TRBJ2-1; TRBD2 agrees at 9 bases. CDR1 and CDR2 from the germline V gene are SGHTA and FQGNSA. CDR3 length equals 16 residues. The V and J ends lost 2 bases and 6 bases, in that order; junction bases with no gene match: 8. The CDR3 DNA is TGTGCCAGCAGCTTATCCGGAGCTAGCGGGATCAATGAGCAGTTCTTC. This gives the protein CASSLSGASGINEQFF.

This clone was picked up a small number of times. The CDR3: CASSESTGGVYEQYF. CDR3 nucleotide sequence: TGTGCCAGCAGCGAAAGTACAGGGGGAGTATACGAGCAGTACTTC. The genes are TRBV9 and TRBJ2-7, with 8 bases that match TRBD1. Germline-derived CDR1 and CDR2 are SGDLS and YYNGEE. This CDR3 has 15 amino acids. J lost 4 bases, V lost 3 bases, and 9 bases had no gene match. Supplemented by reference TRBV9 and TRBJ2-7, the full variable domain reads DSGVTQTPKHLITATGQRVTLRCSPRSGDLSVYWYQQSLDQGLQFLIQYYNGEERAKGNILERFSAQQFPDLHSELNLSSLELGDSALYFCASSESTGGVYEQYFGPGTRLTVT.

This clone showed up just a few times. CDR3 DNA: TGCAGCGTTGAAGCATTTGCGACAGATACGCAGTATTTT. This encodes CSVEAFATDTQYF. V gene TRBV29-1 combines with J gene TRBJ2-3; D is unclear. Germline V gene sequence: CDR1 SQVTM, CDR2 ANQGSEA. The CDR3 loop spans 13 amino acids. V was shortened by 1 base and J by 3 bases, with 8 bases between the two germline ends.

The rearrangement links TRBV7-2 to TRBJ2-2; the D is unclear. The CDR3 is 14 amino acids. Per germline, CDR1 SGHTA and CDR2 FQGNSA. V lost 0 bases to trimming and J lost 4 bases, with 6 bases between them. CDR3 DNA sequence: TGTGCCAGCAGCTTAGCCAAGAGCACCGGGGAGCTGTTTTTT. Amino acid sequence: CASSLAKSTGELFF.

This clone was detected only a few times. This rearrangement joins TRBV9 to TRBJ2-4, with TRBD2 identical over 9 bases. Trimming removed 10 bases from V and 10 bases from J; junction bases left unmatched: 12. The length of the CDR3 is 13 residues. CDR1 SGDLS and CDR2 YYNGEE come from the germline V gene. The CDR3 sequence: CARSLAGTTIQYF. The CDR3 coding sequence is TGTGCCCGCTCGCTAGCGGGAACTACTATTCAGTACTTC.

J is TRBJ2-3 and V is TRBV7-3, with 14 bases identical to TRBD2. V shed 4 bases, J shed 12 bases, and the junction held 6 bases outside the gene matches. This CDR3 has 14 residues. The V gene's germline CDR1 is SGHTA and CDR2 FQGTGA. CDR3 amino acids: CASSSGTSGGPQYF. CDR3 in DNA: TGTGCCAGCAGCTCCGGGACTAGCGGGGGCCCACAGTATTTT.

The chain carries TRBV7-2 and TRBJ2-1; 12 bases align to TRBD2. The CDR3 consists of 18 residues. Germline V gene data show CDR1 as SGHTA and CDR2 as FQGNSA. V lost 10 bases, J lost 0 bases, and 13 bases stayed unmatched. Here the CDR3 reads CAKEGLLAGGGSYNEQFF. CDR3 in DNA: TGTGCCAAGGAGGGGTTACTAGCGGGGGGAGGCTCCTACAATGAGCAGTTCTTC.

This clone was counted between two and nine times. The chain is built from TRBV28 and TRBJ1-2; TRBD1 agrees at 7 bases. CDR3 size: 12 residues. V lost 6 bases to trimming and J lost 6 bases; unmatched junction nucleotides: 4. Germline-derived CDR1 and CDR2 are MDHEN and SYDVKM. The chain's CDR3 is CASSADRDGYTF. The CDR3 coding sequence is TGTGCCAGCAGCGCCGACAGGGATGGCTACACCTTC.

This chain uses TRBV7-9 with TRBJ2-7; 14 bases fit TRBD2. V dropped 2 bases and J dropped 5; count of bases not matched to a gene: 14. This CDR3 region has 19 residues. Looked up from germline, CDR1 is SEHNR and CDR2 is FQNEAQ (reference sequence). CDR3 nucleotides: TGTGCCAGCAGCTTAACAGACGGACTAGCGGGAGGACTCCCTGACGAGCAGTACTTC. It codes for CASSLTDGLAGGLPDEQYF.